The 22 T cell receptor beta chains below come from one sample, sequenced in a study of blood T cell repertoires in COVID-19 (dated by TCRdb to the early 2020s). Libraries were built with the immunoSEQ multiplex PCR assay. This is the immuneACCESS table as TCRdb keeps it, with only in-frame sequences that have V and J called. A part of the clones is gone; compared with another copy, unresolved V genes explain less than half, and the rest is unexplained. Counted in this sample were some 260,000 clones; roughly nine tenths of them appeared once. The ten largest clones take up about 3% of the sample. The sequencing input was peripheral blood. Every receptor here comes from a man younger than 35 with active or convalescent COVID-19.

The rearrangement links TRBV28 to TRBJ1-1; tentative D call: TRBD1 (6 bases). Germline V lookup: CDR1 MDHEN, CDR2 SYDVKM. The CDR3 totals 13 residues. Trimming cost V 5 bases and J 5 bases, with 12 bases left between them. CDR3 sequence (DNA): TGTGCCAGCAGTCCAGGGGTGTGGACTGAAGCTTTCTTT. Its translation is CASSPGVWTEAFF.

The rearrangement links TRBV7-2 to TRBJ2-7, with 8 nucleotides matching TRBD1. Germline V lookup: CDR1 SGHTA, CDR2 FQGNSA. The CDR3 totals 14 residues. Germline trimming cut 5 bases from V and 4 bases from J; bases unmatched to any gene: 7. As DNA, the CDR3 is TGTGCCAGCAGCCGCGACAGGGGTATGTACGAGCAGTACTTC. It encodes CASSRDRGMYEQYF.

The V gene is TRBV7-8, the J gene TRBJ1-1; perhaps TRBD1 as D (5 bases). V was cut by 5 bases and J by 5 bases, with 21 bases left in between. Per the germline V gene, CDR1 is SGHVS and CDR2 is FQNEAQ. The CDR3 is 16 amino acids. CDR3 sequence (DNA): TGTGCCAGCAGCCCTAGCGGCATTGGGGGATGGACTGAAGCTTTCTTT. Encoded protein: CASSPSGIGGWTEAFF. Using reference TRBV7-8 and TRBJ1-1 for the parts outside the CDR3, the full variable domain is GAGVSQSPRYKVAKRGQDVALRCDPISGHVSLFWYQQALGQGPEFLTYFQNEAQLDKSGLPSDRFFAERPEGSVSTLKIQRTQQEDSAVYLCASSPSGIGGWTEAFFGQGTRLTVV.

The chain combines TRBV18 with TRBJ1-2; 11 nucleotides match TRBD1. Trimming at V came to 3 bases and at J to 7 bases, leaving 4 bases not matched to a gene. The length of the CDR3 is 14 residues. From germline, CDR1 is KGHSH and CDR2 LQKENI. The CDR3 spells CASSPTDRGLGYTF. CDR3 DNA: TGTGCCAGCTCACCTACGGACAGGGGGCTTGGCTACACCTTC.

This clone was detected a few times. The chain has TRBV7-9 and TRBJ1-3, with TRBD1 as a possible D gene (6 bases). The CDR3 runs to 15 residues. Germline V gives CDR1 SEHNR, CDR2 FQNEAQ (reference sequence). The V end lost 6 bases, the J end lost 1 base, and 13 bases lay between the germline ends. The CDR3 region is CASRKRGGSGNTIYF. DNA for the CDR3: TGTGCCAGCAGAAAAAGAGGGGGATCTGGAAACACCATATATTTT.

CDR3 sequence (DNA): TGTGCCAGCAGGGAACAGGGGTATACTGAAGATACGCAGTATTTT. It translates to CASREQGYTEDTQYF. The J gene is TRBJ2-3, the V gene TRBV6-4, with TRBD1 matching over 7 bases. The CDR3 contains 15 residues. Trimming took 6 bases from V and 5 from J; bases not matched to a gene: 11. Germline CDR1 MRHNA, CDR2 SNTAGT.

This sequence joins TRBV6-6 and TRBJ2-7; perhaps TRBD2 as D (5 bases). From germline, CDR1 is MNHNY and CDR2 SVGAGI (reference sequence). The germline V and J ends were trimmed by 6 bases and 2 bases, with 14 bases remaining between them. The CDR3 runs to 14 residues. The CDR3 bases are TGTGCCAGCAGGGACTTGGGCGGTGCCTACGAGCAGTACTTC. Encoded protein: CASRDLGGAYEQYF.

The gene calls are TRBV7-3 and TRBJ2-1, with D unclear. This CDR3 is built from 13 residues. Germline V gene lookup returns CDR1 SGHTA and CDR2 FQGTGA. The V end lost 2 bases, the J end lost 4 bases, and 6 bases lay between the germline ends. The CDR3 region has the DNA TGTGCCAGCAGCTTACGGGTTTACAATGAGCAGTTCTTC. This codes for CASSLRVYNEQFF.

The rearrangement joins TRBV4-3 to TRBJ1-2; tentatively, D is TRBD1 (6 bases). This CDR3 is built from 15 residues. Deletions cut 3 bases from V and 0 bases from J, with 11 bases between. Per the germline V gene, CDR1 is LGHNA and CDR2 is YSLEER. The CDR3: CASSQAGASNYGYTF. The CDR3 coding sequence is TGCGCCAGCAGCCAGGCGGGGGCGTCTAACTATGGCTACACCTTC.

The CDR3 sequence: CASSQDVGQPQHF. CDR3 DNA sequence: TGCGCCAGCAGCCAAGACGTCGGGCAGCCCCAGCATTTT. V is TRBV4-3 and J is TRBJ1-5, with D unclear. Trimming removed 0 bases from V and 7 bases from J, with 7 bases in between. The CDR3 loop spans 13 amino acids. Germline loops: CDR1 LGHNA, CDR2 YSLEER.

The chain recombines TRBV25-1 with TRBJ2-2, with TRBD2 identical over 7 bases. CDR1 MGHDK and CDR2 SYGVNS come from the germline V gene. V shed 4 bases, J shed 2 bases, and the junction held 7 bases outside the gene matches. The CDR3 is 16 residues long. The CDR3 region is CASSARDYRNTGELFF. The DNA of the CDR3 is TGTGCCAGCAGTGCAAGGGACTACAGAAACACCGGGGAGCTGTTTTTT. Variable domain in full (rest from reference TRBV25-1 and TRBJ2-2): EADIYQTPRYLVIGTGKKITLECSQTMGHDKMYWYQQDPGMELHLIHYSYGVNSTEKGDLSSESTVSRIRTEHFPLTLESARPSHTSQYLCASSARDYRNTGELFFGEGSRLTVL.

The rearrangement joins TRBV6-5 to TRBJ1-5, with a possible D match to TRBD1 (5 bases). From germline, CDR1 is MNHEY and CDR2 SVGAGI. This CDR3 has 14 residues. With 5 bases removed from V and 6 bases from J, the gap between germline ends came to 14 bases. DNA for the CDR3: TGTGCCAGCAGTAACCAGGGATACGGTCAGCCCCAGCATTTT. Residues: CASSNQGYGQPQHF.

The rearrangement joins TRBV10-3 to TRBJ1-1, with 11 bases identical to TRBD1. The CDR3 loop spans 14 amino acids. Trimming removed 7 bases from V and 10 bases from J; junction bases left unmatched: 11. The germline CDR1 and CDR2 sequences are ENHRY and SYGVKD. The CDR3 coding sequence is TGTGCCATCAATGATCAGGACAGGGGGCTCAGAGCTTTCTTT. Protein product: CAINDQDRGLRAFF.

This chain links TRBV30 with TRBJ1-4; D not resolved. Trimming removed 4 bases at V and 8 bases at J, with 11 bases between. This CDR3 comprises 12 residues. Per germline, CDR1 GTSNPN and CDR2 SVGIG (reference sequence). The CDR3 loop reads CAWNRGNEKLFF. DNA of the CDR3: TGTGCCTGGAACAGAGGGAACGAAAAACTGTTTTTT.

The genes are TRBV30 and TRBJ1-6; D uncertain. V was cut by 1 base and J by 14 bases, with 24 bases left in between. The CDR3 is made up of 16 amino acids. Germline V gene sequence: CDR1 GTSNPN, CDR2 SVGIG (reference sequence). The CDR3 loop reads CAWSGPRAGPNLALHF. The CDR3, as DNA: TGTGCCTGGAGTGGTCCGAGGGCAGGCCCGAATTTGGCCCTCCACTTT.

This chain links TRBV10-3 with TRBJ1-1; D is unresolved. CDR3 length equals 13 residues. Between the trimmed V and J ends, which lost 8 bases and 0 bases, there was a span of 10 bases. Germline V lookup: CDR1 ENHRY, CDR2 SYGVKD. The CDR3 region has the DNA TGTGCCATCCAAAACCGGGTGAACACTGAAGCTTTCTTT. It specifies CAIQNRVNTEAFF.

The J gene is TRBJ1-2, the V gene TRBV27; TRBD1 agrees at 7 bases. The length of the CDR3 is 13 residues. V shed 6 bases, J shed 4 bases, and the junction held 5 bases outside the gene matches. Germline V gene data show CDR1 as MNHEY and CDR2 as SMNVEV (reference sequence). The CDR3 sequence is CASRGGGGYGYTF. CDR3 in DNA: TGTGCCAGCAGAGGAGGGGGCGGCTATGGCTACACCTTC.

The rearrangement joins TRBV7-2 to TRBJ2-7; tentative D call: TRBD1 (5 bases). In germline, CDR1 is SGHTA, CDR2 FQGNSA. Trimming cost V 0 bases and J 4 bases, with 13 bases left between them. The CDR3 is 15 amino acids. CDR3 protein: CASSLAGIDRYEQYF. The CDR3 nucleotides read TGTGCCAGCAGCTTAGCAGGAATCGACAGATACGAGCAGTACTTC.

V and J are TRBV28 and TRBJ1-2, with a weak D call TRBD1 (5 bases). V was trimmed by 6 bases and J by 4 bases, leaving 15 bases between them. The CDR3 spans 14 residues. CDR1 MDHEN and CDR2 SYDVKM come from the germline V gene. CDR3 nucleotide sequence: TGTGCCAGCAGATCGGGGGGGAGGGCCTATGGCTACACCTTC. Protein: CASRSGGRAYGYTF.

This clone was found once. The V and J genes are TRBV28 and TRBJ1-3; TRBD1 matches 7 bases. This CDR3 spans 15 amino acids. Trimming cost V 6 bases and J 2 bases; bases outside gene matches: 7. Looked up from germline, CDR1 is MDHEN and CDR2 is SYDVKM. As DNA, the CDR3 is TGTGCCAGCAGCTCTACCGGGACAGCTGGAAACACCATATATTTT. Residues: CASSSTGTAGNTIYF.

The J gene is TRBJ1-2, the V gene TRBV2; maybe TRBD1 (6 bases). CDR3 length: 15 residues. Trimming removed 0 bases at V and 4 bases at J, with 12 bases between. Per the germline V gene, CDR1 is SNHLY and CDR2 is FYNNEI. This chain's CDR3 is CASSEARGGPYGYTF. DNA for the CDR3: TGTGCCAGCAGTGAAGCGCGGGGGGGGCCCTATGGCTACACCTTC. Filled out from reference TRBV2 and TRBJ1-2, the complete variable domain reads EPEVTQTPSHQVTQMGQEVILRCVPISNHLYFYWYRQILGQKVEFLVSFYNNEISEKSEIFDDQFSVERPDGSNFTLKIRSTKLEDSAMYFCASSEARGGPYGYTFGSGTRLTVV.

The V gene is TRBV19, the J gene TRBJ1-5; D perhaps matches TRBD1 (6 bases). This CDR3 has 15 residues. V lost 6 bases to trimming and J lost 8 bases, with 20 bases between them. CDR1 LNHDA and CDR2 SQIVND come from the germline V gene (reference sequence). The CDR3 protein is CASRLGTGFYEPQHF. In DNA, the CDR3 is TGTGCCAGTAGACTGGGAACAGGGTTCTATGAGCCCCAGCATTTT.